The entry below gives a single T cell receptor beta chain sequence along with its context. Per the original methods: For nucleated cells, counts were estimated from reference gene primer amplification. Clones were read by immunoSEQ multiplex PCR, and TCRdb kept only the in-frame ones, dropping some. That table supplies the V and J calls and clone size; D and trimming were determined from the DNA. The sample holds about 190,000 clones, 88% seen once. Germline CDR1 reads GTSNPN; CDR2 reads SVGIG (reference sequence). The CDR3 consists of 18 residues. Trimming cost V 0 bases and J 0 bases; bases outside gene matches: 11. The data originate from a study of blood T cell repertoires in COVID-19. Study in general: Researchers got acute and convalescent COVID-19 samples from the United States, Italy and Spain. PBMCs, B-cell-depleted T cells, or T cells were the source of the cDNA or gDNA that made up the material.

The source material was peripheral blood. The TCR was taken from a middle-aged man with active or convalescent COVID-19. The rearrangement uses TRBV30 and TRBJ2-1; 7 bases are a match to TRBD2. CDR3 protein: CAWSVREREQSSYNEQFF. The CDR3 region has the DNA TGTGCCTGGAGTGTACGGGAGCGGGAACAAAGCTCCTACAATGAGCAGTTCTTC.